These 5 T cell receptor beta chains share one sample of origin, sequenced in a study of blood T cells in healthy people across ages. The second PCR ran about 6 to 11 cycles with a sample-barcoded 5' primer and J-beta primers. TCRdb redid the calling of the 5' RACE reads with MiXCR, one entry per CDR3 protein. The sample contains approximately 1,700,000 distinct CDR3 sequences, around 40% of which appear only once. Source material: blood. These receptors were collected from a human donor in good health.

The table lists this clonotype with a few counts. The chain combines TRBV6-5 with TRBJ1-6; a possible D gene is TRBD1 (6 bases). V was clipped by 5 bases and J by 5 bases, with 13 bases between them. The CDR3 extends over 15 amino acids. The germline CDR1 and CDR2 sequences are MNHEY and SVGAGI. The CDR3 is CASSQRTANNSPLHF. CDR3 bases: TGTGCCAGCAGTCAACGGACAGCGAATAATTCACCCCTCCACTTT.

There are a few counts of this clonotype. The J gene is TRBJ2-1, the V gene TRBV3-1; perhaps D is TRBD1 or TRBD2 (5 bases each). The CDR3 length is 16 residues. In germline, CDR1 is LGHDT, CDR2 YNNKEL (reference sequence). V was pared by 7 bases and J by 1 base, with 17 bases between. In nucleotides, the CDR3 is TGTGCCAGCACCCCGGGTGGGGGTAGGTCCTACAATGAGCAGTTCTTC. It yields the protein CASTPGGGRSYNEQFF.

This clonotype has just a few counts. J is TRBJ2-1 and V is TRBV7-2; TRBD2 matches 7 bases. This CDR3 has 14 residues. V was clipped by 5 bases and J by 5 bases; unmatched bases: 6. CDR1 and CDR2 (germline): SGHTA, FQGNSA. The CDR3 sequence is CASSPSGAHNEQFF. The CDR3 nucleotides read TGTGCCAGCAGCCCCAGCGGGGCTCACAATGAGCAGTTCTTC.

This chain links TRBV11-3 with TRBJ2-5; D is unclear. The CDR3 spans 14 residues. The V end was cut by 6 bases, the J end by 0 bases, with 11 bases between. The V gene's germline CDR1 is SGHNT and CDR2 YENEEA. Written as DNA, the CDR3 is TGTGCCAGCAGTCGTTTAGATTACCAAGAGACCCAGTACTTC. Residues: CASSRLDYQETQYF.

The chain recombines TRBV19 with TRBJ2-4; no definite D call. The tail of the sequence fits TRBJ2-7 better, so the J call may be wrong. The V gene's germline CDR1 is LNHDA and CDR2 SQIVND (reference sequence). This CDR3 has 11 residues. The chain's CDR3 is CATSTASEQYF. DNA for the CDR3: TGTGCCACTTCAACCGCCTCCGAGCAGTACTTC.